This T cell receptor beta chain was identified in a study of long-term antiretroviral therapy in people with HIV. The germline gives CDR1 KGHSH, CDR2 LQKENI. With V trimmed by 6 bases and J by 3 bases, 5 bases remained unmatched. This CDR3 region has 14 residues. With survey level as its setting, the immunoSEQ assay was v3.0. Clones were sequenced by immunoSEQ multiplex PCR, and TCRdb holds only the in-frame ones, with some missing. The table records around 8,000 clones, roughly 80% of them present only once. Material: unsorted PBMCs, obtained roughly 2.5 years before starting antiretroviral therapy. The origin of this receptor is a man between 35 and 55 years old with HIV. The V gene is TRBV18, the J gene TRBJ1-3, with TRBD1 identical over 7 bases. This CDR3 reads CASSMGQSGNTIYF. The CDR3 DNA sequence: TGTGCCAGCTCTATGGGACAGAGTGGAAACACCATATATTTT. Supplemented by reference TRBV18 and TRBJ1-3, the full variable domain reads NAGVMQNPRHLVRRRGQEARLRCSPMKGHSHVYWYRQLPEEGLKFMVYLQKENIIDESGMPKERFSAEFPKEGPSILRIQQVVRGDSAAYFCASSMGQSGNTIYFGEGSWLTVV.